The 12 T cell receptor beta chains presented below share a single source sample, sequenced in a study of T cell repertoires in cytomegalovirus infection. These receptors' antigens are unknown. MiXCR, run by TCRdb on the reads, gives a single entry per CDR3 protein. The repertoire holds fewer than 350,000 distinct CDR3 sequences, with 25% to 35% as singletons. The sample in question was cultured PBMCs, obtained from culture after CMV antigen stimulation. The receptors were sampled from a human donor in good health (CMV status not recorded). Some clones in this sample may be carry-over from other donors' samples.

This clonotype was seen ten or more times. This rearrangement joins TRBV6-1 to TRBJ1-1; a weak D match, TRBD1 (6 bases). Trimming shortened V by 6 bases and J by 7 bases, and 18 bases separated the two germline ends. Looked up from germline, CDR1 is MNHNS and CDR2 is SASEGT. The CDR3 is 14 residues long. The CDR3: CASRPKTGDVEAFF. CDR3 coding DNA: TGTGCCAGCAGACCTAAGACAGGCGATGTTGAAGCTTTCTTT.

This clonotype appeared a few times. V usage is TRBV12-3 or TRBV12-4 and J usage is TRBJ1-3, with D uncertain. The CDR3 totals 17 residues. Trimming took 1 base from V and 1 from J, leaving 14 bases between them. CDR3 residues: CASSLGTSAISGNTIYF. The CDR3 bases are TGTGCCAGCAGTTTAGGCACGAGCGCCATTTCTGGAAACACCATATATTTT.

This clonotype has at least ten counts. This chain joins TRBV6-1 and TRBJ2-4; D unresolved. Trimming removed 7 bases from V and 8 bases from J, with 9 bases in between. The CDR3 has 11 amino acids. Germline V gives CDR1 MNHNS, CDR2 SASEGT. CDR3 nucleotide sequence: TGTGCCAGCAATTGGGAACACATTCAGTACTTC. Translated: CASNWEHIQYF.

This chain joins TRBV24-1 and TRBJ2-2, with TRBD1 identical over 11 bases. V shed 4 bases and J 5 bases; nucleotides not matched to a gene: 8. The germline V gene has CDR1 KGHDR and CDR2 SFDVKD. This CDR3 is built from 17 residues. The CDR3 is CATSEIPGTGGTGELFF. Here the CDR3 DNA reads TGTGCCACCAGTGAGATACCCGGGACAGGGGGAACCGGGGAGCTGTTTTTT.

The chain has TRBV27 and TRBJ1-1, with 8 bases that match TRBD1. The germline CDR1 and CDR2 sequences are MNHEY and SMNVEV (reference sequence). V shed 4 bases and J 1 base; nucleotides not matched to a gene: 2. This CDR3 has 14 amino acids. The CDR3 nucleotides read TGTGCCAGCAGTTGGACAGGGACGAACACTGAAGCTTTCTTT. Its protein is CASSWTGTNTEAFF.

This clonotype was seen a few times. This chain joins TRBV25-1 and TRBJ1-4; D is ambiguous. Trimming pared 6 bases from V and 7 bases from J, leaving 18 bases between. Germline V gene lookup returns CDR1 MGHDK and CDR2 SYGVNS. There are 15 residues in the CDR3. The CDR3 DNA sequence: TGTGCCAGCAGCGATGCATCACCAGCCGGTGAAAAACTGTTTTTT. Translating gives CASSDASPAGEKLFF.

This clonotype was observed a handful of times. The chain uses TRBV7-9 and TRBJ1-4, with a weak D call TRBD1 (6 bases). Germline V lookup: CDR1 SEHNR, CDR2 FQNEAQ (reference sequence). V was clipped by 0 bases and J by 8 bases, with 7 bases between them. The CDR3 has 13 residues. Written as DNA, the CDR3 is TGTGCCAGCAGCTTAGCGACAGGAGAAAAACTGTTTTTT. Amino acids: CASSLATGEKLFF.

This clonotype was picked up many times. The CDR3 spells CASSEEAGHYEQYF. CDR3 DNA sequence: TGTGCCAGCAGTGAAGAGGCAGGGCACTACGAGCAGTACTTC. V usage is TRBV25-1 and J usage is TRBJ2-7, with a possible D match to TRBD1 (5 bases). The CDR3 covers 14 residues. Germline CDR1 and CDR2: MGHDK and SYGVNS. The V and J ends lost 2 bases and 3 bases respectively, with 11 bases between them.

This clonotype was seen more than once but under ten times. The chain is built from TRBV9 and TRBJ2-7; 9 bases line up with TRBD1. V shed 3 bases and J 1 base; nucleotides not matched to a gene: 5. CDR1 SGDLS and CDR2 YYNGEE come from the germline V gene. The CDR3 is made up of 15 amino acids. Here the CDR3 reads CASSGQGTGSYEQYF. The CDR3 DNA reads TGTGCCAGCAGCGGACAGGGGACAGGGTCCTACGAGCAGTACTTC.

The chain has TRBV14 and TRBJ2-2; D call uncertain. The CDR3 totals 18 residues. Trimming took 5 bases from V and 1 from J, leaving 20 bases between them. Germline-derived CDR1 and CDR2 are SGHDN and FVKESK. CDR3 nucleotides: TGTGCCAGCAGCGGAAAATTTTTGACGGCTGAGAACACCGGGGAGCTGTTTTTT. Protein sequence: CASSGKFLTAENTGELFF.

This clonotype was observed a handful of times. V gene TRBV12-3 or TRBV12-4 combines with J gene TRBJ2-4; the D gene is possibly TRBD2 (6 bases). The CDR3 spans 16 residues. Between the trimmed V and J ends, which lost 2 bases and 3 bases, there was a span of 14 bases. The chain's CDR3 is CASSLLWGLNKNIQYF. The CDR3 DNA reads as TGTGCCAGCAGTTTATTATGGGGACTTAACAAAAACATTCAGTACTTC.

This clonotype came up a few times. This chain connects TRBV7-3 to TRBJ1-1; 7 positions agree with TRBD1. V dropped 7 bases and J dropped 5; count of bases not matched to a gene: 7. Per germline, CDR1 SGHTA and CDR2 FQGTGA. This CDR3 has 13 residues. The CDR3 bases are TGTGCCAGCACTGCGGACAGGCAAACTGAAGCTTTCTTT. It specifies CASTADRQTEAFF.